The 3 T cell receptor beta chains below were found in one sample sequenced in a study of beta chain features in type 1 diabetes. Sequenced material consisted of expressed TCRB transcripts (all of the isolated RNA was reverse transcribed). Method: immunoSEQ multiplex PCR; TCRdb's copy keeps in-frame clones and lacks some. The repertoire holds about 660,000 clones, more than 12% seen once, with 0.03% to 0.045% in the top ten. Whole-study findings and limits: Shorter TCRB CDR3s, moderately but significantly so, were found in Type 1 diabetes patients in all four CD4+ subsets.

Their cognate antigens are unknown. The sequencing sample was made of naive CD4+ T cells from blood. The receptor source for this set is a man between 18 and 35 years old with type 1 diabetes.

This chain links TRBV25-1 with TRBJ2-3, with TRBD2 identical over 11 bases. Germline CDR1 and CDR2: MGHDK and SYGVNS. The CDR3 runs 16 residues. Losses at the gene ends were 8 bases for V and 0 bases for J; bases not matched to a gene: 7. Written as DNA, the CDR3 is TGTGCCAGCTCACCCGGGACTAGCGGAAGCACAGATACGCAGTATTTT. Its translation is CASSPGTSGSTDTQYF. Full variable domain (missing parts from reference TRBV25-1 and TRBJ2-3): EADIYQTPRYLVIGTGKKITLECSQTMGHDKMYWYQQDPGMELHLIHYSYGVNSTEKGDLSSESTVSRIRTEHFPLTLESARPSHTSQYLCASSPGTSGSTDTQYFGPGTRLTVL.

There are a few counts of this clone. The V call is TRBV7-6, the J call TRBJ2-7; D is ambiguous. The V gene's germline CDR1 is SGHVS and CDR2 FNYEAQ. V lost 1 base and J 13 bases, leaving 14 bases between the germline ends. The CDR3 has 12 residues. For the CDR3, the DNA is TGTGCCAGCAGCTTAGACCGGACCCGTCGATACTTC. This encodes CASSLDRTRRYF.

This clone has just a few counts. The CDR3, as DNA: TGTGCCAGCAGCCAAGATCCGACACGGAGTGACATTCAGTACTTC. Encoded protein: CASSQDPTRSDIQYF. The chain combines TRBV4-2 with TRBJ2-4, with D unclear. The CDR3 spans 15 residues. Trimming left V 0 bases short and J 8 bases short, with 14 bases between. Germline values: CDR1 LGHNA, CDR2 YNFKEQ.